Following are 25 T cell receptor beta chains from one sample sequenced in a study of shared clonotypes between healthy human individuals. Sequencing was performed with immunoSEQ multiplex PCR; in TCRdb, only in-frame clones are kept and a portion is missing. The sample gives over 2 million clones, around 95% of which show up once; more than 0.1% is in the top ten. The specimen was naive CD4+ T cells sorted from blood. Subset given: CD45RA+ positively selected. The receptor set was obtained from a man in his late teens or twenties in good health.

The chain has TRBV25-1 and TRBJ1-5, with TRBD1 as a possible D gene (6 bases). The CDR3 extends over 14 amino acids. V lost 2 bases, J lost 4 bases, and 9 bases lay in between. The germline V gene has CDR1 MGHDK and CDR2 SYGVNS. As DNA, the CDR3 is TGTGCCAGCAGTGAAGGCAGGGGTAATCAGCCCCAGCATTTT. Translating gives CASSEGRGNQPQHF. Drawing the rest from reference TRBV25-1 and TRBJ1-5, the complete variable domain is EADIYQTPRYLVIGTGKKITLECSQTMGHDKMYWYQQDPGMELHLIHYSYGVNSTEKGDLSSESTVSRIRTEHFPLTLESARPSHTSQYLCASSEGRGNQPQHFGDGTRLSIL.

The gene calls are TRBV28 and TRBJ2-7; 7 positions match TRBD1. After removal of 5 bases from V and 4 bases from J, the junction contained 8 bases not matched to a gene. CDR1 MDHEN and CDR2 SYDVKM come from the germline V gene. The CDR3 is made up of 14 amino acids. CDR3 in DNA: TGTGCCAGCAGTGAACAGGGGATTACGTACGAGCAGTACTTC. Translated: CASSEQGITYEQYF.

This chain joins TRBV7-9 and TRBJ1-2; 7 nucleotides line up with TRBD1. Trimming cost V 6 bases and J 0 bases; bases outside gene matches: 7. CDR1 and CDR2 from the germline V gene are SEHNR and FQNEAQ (reference sequence). The CDR3 has 15 amino acids. The CDR3, as DNA: TGTGCCAGCAGACGTCCCGGGACAGCTAACTATGGCTACACCTTC. Translating gives CASRRPGTANYGYTF.

The V gene is TRBV7-2, the J gene TRBJ2-1; D is uncertain. CDR1 is SGHTA and CDR2 is FQGNSA in the germline V gene. The CDR3 runs to 12 residues. The V end lost 5 bases, the J end lost 10 bases, and 12 bases lay between the germline ends. The CDR3 sequence: CASSPSWGEQFF. The CDR3 nucleotides read TGTGCCAGCAGCCCCTCTTGGGGAGAGCAGTTCTTC.

The rearrangement joins TRBV6-6 to TRBJ1-1; D not certain. Trimming stripped 7 bases from V and 10 bases from J, with 22 bases between. The CDR3 extends over 14 amino acids. CDR1 and CDR2 (germline): MNHNY, SVGAGI (reference sequence). CDR3 nucleotide sequence: TGTGCCAGCACCCCGGGTAGGGAGGATCTCGGAGCTTTCTTT. As protein: CASTPGREDLGAFF.

This clone came up once. This chain joins TRBV5-1 and TRBJ1-5; 8 nucleotides agree with TRBD1. The CDR3 contains 16 residues. V was clipped by 4 bases and J by 4 bases; unmatched bases: 10. Germline CDR1 is SGHRS and CDR2 is YFSETQ. The CDR3 DNA follows: TGCGCCAGCAGCATCGACGGACAGGGCGGTAATCAGCCCCAGCATTTT. Its protein is CASSIDGQGGNQPQHF.

This chain uses TRBV5-1 with TRBJ2-2; D is possibly TRBD2 (5 bases). CDR1 and CDR2 from the germline V gene are SGHRS and YFSETQ. The CDR3 is 14 amino acids. The V end was cut by 4 bases, the J end by 6 bases, with 13 bases between. In DNA, the CDR3 is TGCGCCAGCAGCCCCGACTATGCGGCCGGGGAGCTGTTTTTT. Its protein is CASSPDYAAGELFF.

The chain has TRBV4-3 and TRBJ2-1; TRBD2 agrees at 10 bases. J gave up 5 bases and V 1 base, and 11 bases lay outside the gene matches. Germline assignment: CDR1 LGHNA and CDR2 YSLEER. CDR3 length: 18 residues. In DNA, the CDR3 is TGCGCCAGCAGCCAAGGCATAGCGGGAGGACGAGTTAACAATGAGCAGTTCTTC. This translates into CASSQGIAGGRVNNEQFF.

The V and J genes are TRBV18 and TRBJ1-6, with D possibly being TRBD1 (5 bases). Germline V gene lookup returns CDR1 KGHSH and CDR2 LQKENI. The CDR3 runs 14 residues. V gave up 4 bases and J gave up 9 bases, with 13 bases separating them. In DNA, the CDR3 is TGTGCCAGCTCACGCGATCGGGGGGGTTCACCCCTCCACTTT. Translating it yields CASSRDRGGSPLHF. Together with reference TRBV18 and TRBJ1-6, the CDR3 gives the full variable domain: NAGVMQNPRHLVRRRGQEARLRCSPMKGHSHVYWYRQLPEEGLKFMVYLQKENIIDESGMPKERFSAEFPKEGPSILRIQQVVRGDSAAYFCASSRDRGGSPLHFGNGTRLTVT.

The chain is built from TRBV6-6 and TRBJ2-1; no firm D call. This CDR3 spans 14 amino acids. The ends were cut back, 2 bases at V and 12 bases at J, with 17 bases in the middle. The germline CDR1 and CDR2 sequences are MNHNY and SVGAGI (reference sequence). CDR3 bases: TGTGCCAGCAGTTACCGAGGCGAGGCGGACGGGCAGTTCTTC. Its translation is CASSYRGEADGQFF.

For this clone: This sample also contains other DNA sequences that code for the same CDR3. The V and J genes are TRBV11-2 and TRBJ2-5; D uncertain. Germline lookup yields CDR1 SGHAT and CDR2 FQNNGV. The CDR3 length is 13 residues. Trimming took 6 bases from V and 4 from J, leaving 12 bases between them. DNA for the CDR3: TGTGCCAGCAGTTTATATACGACAGAGACCCAGTACTTC. It is translated as CASSLYTTETQYF.

The gene calls are TRBV30 and TRBJ1-5; 9 bases map to TRBD1. The CDR3 runs 17 residues. J lost 0 bases, V lost 7 bases, and 13 bases had no gene match. Germline V gene data show CDR1 as GTSNPN and CDR2 as SVGIG (reference sequence). The CDR3 loop reads CALSSGQGVYSNQPQHF. The DNA of the CDR3 is TGTGCCTTGTCATCGGGACAGGGCGTTTATAGCAATCAGCCCCAGCATTTT.

This chain links TRBV30 with TRBJ2-5; TRBD1 matches at 10 bases. The CDR3 totals 14 residues. The ends lost 3 bases at V and 4 bases at J; junction bases unmatched: 5. The germline V gene encodes CDR1 GTSNPN and CDR2 SVGIG (reference sequence). In DNA, the CDR3 is TGTGCCTGGAGGAGACAGGGGGCCGTAGAGACCCAGTACTTC. As protein: CAWRRQGAVETQYF.

This chain connects TRBV10-3 to TRBJ2-7, with TRBD1 as a possible D gene (5 bases). The CDR3 consists of 13 residues. Germline V lookup: CDR1 ENHRY, CDR2 SYGVKD. The germline V and J ends were trimmed by 6 bases and 2 bases, with 11 bases remaining between them. This CDR3 reads CAIRTVDTYEQYF. CDR3 DNA sequence: TGTGCCATCAGGACAGTGGATACCTACGAGCAGTACTTC.

The chain uses TRBV19 and TRBJ1-1; D not certain. Trimming took off 9 bases at V and 5 bases at J, with 16 bases between the two ends. This CDR3 contains 13 residues. CDR1 and CDR2 from the germline V gene are LNHDA and SQIVND (reference sequence). CDR3: CASQTLVGTEAFF. CDR3 sequence (DNA): TGTGCCAGCCAGACGTTGGTGGGGACTGAAGCTTTCTTT.

The genes are TRBV18 and TRBJ1-1; D is unclear. In germline, CDR1 is KGHSH, CDR2 LQKENI. V shed 0 bases and J shed 4 bases, with 12 bases lying between them. The CDR3 contains 15 residues. The CDR3: CASSPPTSGGTEAFF. DNA of the CDR3: TGTGCCAGCTCACCACCGACAAGTGGTGGCACTGAAGCTTTCTTT.

The chain uses TRBV25-1 and TRBJ1-1; 12 bases match TRBD1. CDR3 length: 13 amino acids. Per the germline V gene, CDR1 is MGHDK and CDR2 is SYGVNS. J was trimmed by 7 bases and V by 6 bases; bases with no gene match: 3. The CDR3 bases are TGTGCCAGCAGGGGGACAGGGGGCAGTGAAGCTTTCTTT. Its translation is CASRGTGGSEAFF.

This chain uses TRBV5-8 with TRBJ2-7; possibly TRBD1 or TRBD2 for D (5 bases each). This CDR3 comprises 13 residues. Germline loops: CDR1 SGHTS, CDR2 YDEGEE. Trimming stripped 4 bases from V and 4 bases from J, with 12 bases between. The CDR3 sequence is CASSGRGPYEQYF. Written as DNA, the CDR3 is TGTGCCAGCAGCGGACGGGGCCCATACGAGCAGTACTTC.

The rearrangement uses TRBV28 and TRBJ2-1; no clear D gene. V lost 4 bases, J lost 2 bases, and 15 bases lay in between. The CDR3 length is 16 residues. Germline V gene data show CDR1 as MDHEN and CDR2 as SYDVKM. CDR3 sequence: CASSSLSRGTYNEQFF. The CDR3 coding sequence is TGTGCCAGCAGTTCCCTCTCCAGAGGCACCTACAATGAGCAGTTCTTC.

The CDR3 sequence is CAWKRGAQGASPLHF. In nucleotides, the CDR3 is TGTGCCTGGAAGAGGGGGGCACAGGGGGCCTCACCCCTCCACTTT. J is TRBJ1-6 and V is TRBV30, with 9 bases that match TRBD1. CDR1 is GTSNPN, CDR2 SVGIG, per germline (reference sequence). With 4 bases clipped from V and 10 bases from J, the junction kept 11 bases outside the gene matches. There are 15 residues in the CDR3. Based on the CDR3 plus reference TRBV30 and TRBJ1-6, the full variable domain is SQTIHQWPATLVQPVGSPLSLECTVEGTSNPNLYWYRQAAGRGLQLLFYSVGIGQISSEVPQNLSASRPQDRQFILSSKKLLLSDSGFYLCAWKRGAQGASPLHFGNGTRLTVT.

Notes on this clone: Other nucleotide sequences in the sample specify the same CDR3. The chain carries TRBV9 and TRBJ2-7; D not certain. Trimming stripped 0 bases from V and 3 bases from J, with 10 bases between. The germline gives CDR1 SGDLS, CDR2 YYNGEE. This CDR3 contains 14 residues. The CDR3 loop reads CASSVGTGNYEQYF. CDR3 nucleotides: TGTGCCAGCAGCGTAGGGACCGGCAACTACGAGCAGTACTTC.

The chain recombines TRBV5-1 with TRBJ2-1; 10 nucleotides align to TRBD2. This CDR3 region has 16 residues. Germline assignment: CDR1 SGHRS and CDR2 YFSETQ. The V gene end was trimmed by 0 bases and the J gene end by 5 bases; junction bases not matched to a gene: 5. The CDR3 loop reads CASSLAPLAGNNEQFF. The CDR3 DNA sequence: TGCGCCAGCAGCTTGGCCCCACTAGCGGGGAACAATGAGCAGTTCTTC. Together with reference TRBV5-1 and TRBJ2-1, the CDR3 gives the full variable domain: KAGVTQTPRYLIKTRGQQVTLSCSPISGHRSVSWYQQTPGQGLQFLFEYFSETQRNKGNFPGRFSGRQFSNSRSEMNVSTLELGDSALYLCASSLAPLAGNNEQFFGPGTRLTVL.

The genes are TRBV5-1 and TRBJ1-2; D gene uncertain. CDR1 SGHRS and CDR2 YFSETQ come from the germline V gene. The CDR3 covers 14 residues. V dropped 4 bases and J dropped 8 bases, with 18 bases sitting between them. The CDR3 protein is CASSQSTTAGGYTF. The DNA of the CDR3 is TGCGCCAGCAGCCAGTCGACTACAGCAGGCGGCTACACCTTC.

V gene TRBV2 combines with J gene TRBJ2-5; 8 bases align to TRBD2. This CDR3 has 15 residues. V lost 4 bases and J lost 5; bases outside the gene matches: 9. Germline V gene data show CDR1 as SNHLY and CDR2 as FYNNEI. In DNA form, the CDR3 reads TGTGCCAGCAGTGGCGGGGGGCGCGTTGTGGAGACCCAGTACTTC. This encodes CASSGGGRVVETQYF.

The genes are TRBV28 and TRBJ1-5, with a weak D call TRBD1 (5 bases). Germline CDR1 MDHEN, CDR2 SYDVKM. This CDR3 region has 12 residues. V lost 5 bases and J lost 9, with 11 bases in between. The CDR3 DNA sequence: TGTGCCAGCAGTCCCGGCGGGGGGCCCCAGCATTTT. Translation gives CASSPGGGPQHF.